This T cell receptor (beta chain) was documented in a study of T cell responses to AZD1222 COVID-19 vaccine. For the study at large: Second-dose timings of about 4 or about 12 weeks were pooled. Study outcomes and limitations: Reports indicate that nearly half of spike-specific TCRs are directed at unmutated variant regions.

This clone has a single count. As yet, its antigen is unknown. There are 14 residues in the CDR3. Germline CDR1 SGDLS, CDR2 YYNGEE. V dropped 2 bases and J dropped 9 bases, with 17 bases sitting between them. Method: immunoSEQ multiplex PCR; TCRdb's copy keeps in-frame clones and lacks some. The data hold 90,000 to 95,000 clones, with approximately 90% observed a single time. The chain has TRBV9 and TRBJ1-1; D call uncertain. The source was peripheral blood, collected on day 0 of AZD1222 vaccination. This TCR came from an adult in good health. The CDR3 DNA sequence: TGTGCCAGCAGCGTTGGCCAGGCCCAAGGTAAAGCTTTCTTT. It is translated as CASSVGQAQGKAFF.